The table lists the clone carrying this TCR beta chain with a few counts. Just one base apart from a much larger clone, this may be a read error. The data derive from a study of blood T cells in healthy people across ages. The authors ran a second PCR of about 6 to 11 cycles using a sample-barcoded 5' primer and a J-beta primer mix. Each cDNA molecule was tagged by a template-switch adaptor that had 12 random nucleotides. TCRdb independently ran MiXCR on the 5' RACE reads; one entry per CDR3 protein. The repertoire holds about 600,000 distinct CDR3 sequences, with more than 45% as singletons. This CDR3 has 13 amino acids. CDR1 MNHEY and CDR2 SVGAGI come from the germline V gene.

The rearrangement joins TRBV6-5 to TRBJ2-4; no clear D. The J call is doubtful: the DNA matches TRBJ2-7 better. This TCR derives from a man of 80 years or more in good health. Specimen: blood. The CDR3 sequence is CASASAMSYEQYF. The CDR3 nucleotides are TGTGCCAGCGCCTCCGCGATGAGCTACGAGCAGTACTTC.